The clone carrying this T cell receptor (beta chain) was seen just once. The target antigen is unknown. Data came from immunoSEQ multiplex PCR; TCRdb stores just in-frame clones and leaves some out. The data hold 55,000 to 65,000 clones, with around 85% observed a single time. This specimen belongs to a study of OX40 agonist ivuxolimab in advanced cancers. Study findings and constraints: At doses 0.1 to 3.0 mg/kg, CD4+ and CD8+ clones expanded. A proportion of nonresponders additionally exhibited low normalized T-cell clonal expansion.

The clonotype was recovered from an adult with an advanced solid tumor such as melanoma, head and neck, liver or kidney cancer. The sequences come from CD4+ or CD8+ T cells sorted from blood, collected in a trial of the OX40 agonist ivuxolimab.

This chain's CDR3 is CASSVAGTGNTIYF. The DNA for the CDR3 is TGTGCCAGCAGCGTAGCAGGGACTGGAAACACCATATATTTT. The chain has TRBV9 and TRBJ1-3; D possibly corresponds to TRBD1 (5 bases). The CDR3 has 14 amino acids. Germline V gene data show CDR1 as SGDLS and CDR2 as YYNGEE. The ends were cut back, 0 bases at V and 2 bases at J, with 6 bases in the middle.